Listed below are T cell receptor beta chains from one sample, sequenced in a study of blood T cell repertoires in COVID-19. Assay used: immunoSEQ multiplex PCR; TCRdb lists only in-frame clones, some missing. The top ten clones hold roughly 3.1% of a sample with 250,000 to 300,000 clones, 82% of them seen once. Sequencing was performed on peripheral blood. The receptors stem from a woman under 30 with acute or convalescent COVID-19. The CDR3 runs from the conserved cysteine through the conserved F or W. The order of the fields is V gene, J gene, clone size, D gene, CDR3 protein, CDR3 DNA. The D gene is left open where the match is weak. Size is omitted from some rows. Given values are once, few, many or a class for expanded clones.

TRBV19	TRBJ1-3	-	TRBD1	CASSILAKGAGNTIYF	TGTGCCAGTAGTATCCTGGCGAAGGGGGCCGGAAACACCATATATTTT
TRBV10-3	TRBJ2-7	-	TRBD1	CATTPGTGLHEQYF	TGTGCCACAACCCCCGGGACAGGGCTACACGAGCAGTACTTC
TRBV5-4	TRBJ2-1	-	TRBD2	CASSLASSGSIPLYNEQFF	TGTGCCAGCAGCTTGGCATCTAGCGGGAGCATTCCCCTCTACAATGAGCAGTTCTTC
TRBV7-2	TRBJ2-7	-	TRBD2	CASSLVTSGSEQYF	TGTGCCAGCAGCTTAGTGACTAGCGGGAGCGAGCAGTACTTC
TRBV19	TRBJ2-5	-	TRBD2	CASSLLAGGGKETQYF	TGTGCCAGTAGCCTACTAGCGGGAGGAGGAAAAGAGACCCAGTACTTC
TRBV19	TRBJ2-1	-	-	CASTARGGEQFF	TGTGCCAGTACCGCTCGAGGGGGTGAGCAGTTCTTC
TRBV25-1	TRBJ1-1	-	-	CASSEYFGEENTEAFF	TGTGCCAGCAGTGAATATTTCGGGGAAGAGAACACTGAAGCTTTCTTT
TRBV7-9	TRBJ1-1	-	TRBD1	CASSADRRNTEAFF	TGTGCCAGCAGCGCGGACAGGCGTAACACTGAAGCTTTCTTT
TRBV6-4	TRBJ2-3	-	-	CASSENTHTDTQYF	TGTGCCAGCAGTGAGAACACCCACACAGATACGCAGTATTTT
TRBV24-1	TRBJ2-5	-	TRBD2	CATSPRGLAGESETQYF	TGTGCCACCAGTCCCCGGGGACTAGCGGGAGAATCAGAGACCCAGTACTTC
TRBV18	TRBJ1-1	-	TRBD1	CASSPQGQGNTEAFF	TGTGCCAGCTCACCACAGGGACAGGGAAACACTGAAGCTTTCTTT
TRBV6-6	TRBJ2-1	-	-	CASSYLNEQFF	TGTGCCAGCAGTTACCTAAATGAGCAGTTCTTC
TRBV29-1	TRBJ2-5	-	TRBD2	CSVEVGGGKTQYF	TGCAGCGTTGAAGTGGGCGGGGGGAAGACCCAGTACTTC
TRBV5-8	TRBJ1-1	-	TRBD1	CASSLYRGANTEAFF	TGTGCCAGCAGCTTATACAGGGGGGCGAACACTGAAGCTTTCTTT
TRBV6-5	TRBJ1-5	-	-	CASTPDRNNQPQHF	TGTGCCAGCACGCCCGACAGAAATAATCAGCCCCAGCATTTT
TRBV4-3	TRBJ2-7	-	TRBD2	CASSQDWALGGISYEQYF	TGCGCCAGCAGCCAAGATTGGGCTCTGGGAGGGATCTCCTACGAGCAGTACTTC
TRBV30	TRBJ2-3	-	TRBD2	CAWSELAGGIDTQYF	TGTGCCTGGAGTGAACTAGCGGGAGGAATTGATACGCAGTATTTT
TRBV24-1	TRBJ2-3	-	-	CATSAGARDTQYF	TGTGCCACCAGTGCCGGTGCTAGAGATACGCAGTATTTT
TRBV6-2/TRBV6-3	TRBJ1-1	once	-	CASSGFMIWNTEAFF	TGTGCCAGCAGTGGCTTCATGATTTGGAACACTGAAGCTTTCTTT
TRBV13	TRBJ1-5	-	-	CASSQGQSRRPQHF	TGTGCCAGCAGCCAGGGGCAGTCAAGGAGGCCCCAGCATTTT
TRBV6-5	TRBJ2-1	-	-	CASSLKSPEGYNEQFF	TGTGCCAGCAGTTTAAAGTCCCCGGAGGGCTACAATGAGCAGTTCTTC
TRBV12-3/TRBV12-4	TRBJ1-5	-	-	CASSLQGDQPQHF	TGTGCCAGCAGCCTACAGGGAGATCAGCCCCAGCATTTT
TRBV6-2/TRBV6-3	TRBJ2-7	-	TRBD2	CASSLSGSTYEQYF	TGTGCCAGCAGCCTTAGCGGGAGTACGTACGAGCAGTACTTC
TRBV18	TRBJ1-3	-	TRBD1	CASSGNRGSGNTIYF	TGTGCCAGCTCCGGAAACAGGGGCTCTGGAAACACCATATATTTT
TRBV5-5	TRBJ1-1	-	-	CASSYQGGTEAFF	TGTGCCAGCAGCTATCAGGGTGGGACTGAAGCTTTCTTT
TRBV23-1	TRBJ2-1	-	TRBD1	CASSQDRGSDRGRGRWEQFF	TGCGCCAGCAGTCAGGACCGGGGTTCCGACAGGGGGCGGGGTCGATGGGAGCAGTTCTTC
TRBV2	TRBJ2-3	-	-	CASSEERTGTQYF	TGTGCCAGCAGTGAAGAACGAACGGGTACGCAGTATTTT
TRBV28	TRBJ2-7	-	-	CASSGTLRPRNF	TGTGCCAGCAGCGGGACATTGAGGCCGAGAAACTTC
TRBV2	TRBJ2-1	-	TRBD2	CASSEEGTRRNEQFF	TGTGCCAGCAGTGAAGAAGGGACTAGGCGCAATGAGCAGTTCTTC
TRBV7-7	TRBJ2-5	once	-	CASSLSQGWGQETQYF	TGTGCTAGCAGCTTAAGTCAGGGATGGGGCCAAGAGACCCAGTACTTC
TRBV13	TRBJ2-1	-	TRBD2	CASSPWTSGIYNEQFF	TGTGCCAGCAGCCCATGGACTAGCGGAATATACAATGAGCAGTTCTTC
TRBV7-2	TRBJ2-7	few	-	CASSLALPGQGVAGAFYEQYF	TGTGCCAGCAGCTTAGCTCTACCGGGACAGGGTGTAGCGGGAGCTTTCTACGAGCAGTACTTC
TRBV27	TRBJ2-3	-	TRBD2	CASSLYGTSGEQYF	TGTGCCAGCAGTTTATACGGGACTAGCGGTGAGCAGTATTTT
TRBV5-1	TRBJ2-7	-	TRBD1	CASSLVAGGYEQYF	TGCGCCAGCAGCTTGGTCGCAGGGGGCTACGAGCAGTACTTC
TRBV6-6	TRBJ1-5	-	-	CASSYVQPNNQPQHF	TGTGCCAGCAGTTACGTACAGCCAAACAATCAGCCCCAGCATTTT
TRBV27	TRBJ1-1	-	-	CASSLKGPTHRAPRNTEAFF	TGTGCCAGCAGTTTGAAGGGGCCTACGCACAGGGCCCCACGGAACACTGAAGCTTTCTTT
TRBV9	TRBJ2-7	-	TRBD2	CASSVAEGTSGLYEQYF	TGTGCCAGCAGCGTAGCTGAGGGGACTAGCGGCCTCTACGAGCAGTACTTC
TRBV7-2	TRBJ2-5	few	-	CASSLDIFGTQYF	TGTGCCAGCAGCTTAGACATATTTGGGACCCAGTACTTC
TRBV30	TRBJ1-2	few	-	CAWSAPGFSGNYGYTF	TGTGCCTGGAGTGCCCCCGGGTTCTCGGGGAACTATGGCTACACCTTC
TRBV11-2	TRBJ2-1	-	TRBD1	CASSLDSRWGQGMSEQFF	TGTGCCAGCAGCTTAGATTCACGTTGGGGACAGGGGATGAGTGAGCAGTTCTTC
TRBV28	TRBJ1-5	once	-	CASSLRGSYSQPQHF	TGTGCCAGCAGTTTAAGGGGATCGTACAGTCAGCCCCAGCATTTT
TRBV7-9	TRBJ1-2	-	TRBD1	CASSSWDRADYGYTF	TGTGCCAGCAGCTCATGGGACAGGGCTGACTATGGCTACACCTTC
TRBV7-9	TRBJ2-1	-	-	CASSLATTYNEQFF	TGTGCCAGCAGCTTAGCTACTACCTACAATGAGCAGTTCTTC
TRBV7-6	TRBJ2-7	-	-	CASSNEQEFRYEQYF	TGTGCCAGCAGTAACGAACAGGAATTCCGTTACGAGCAGTACTTC
TRBV6-5	TRBJ1-1	-	-	CASSYSPGTQNEAFF	TGTGCCAGCAGTTACTCGCCCGGGACACAAAATGAAGCTTTCTTT
TRBV9	TRBJ1-2	-	-	CASSDSNRYGYTF	TGTGCCAGCAGCGACAGCAATCGCTATGGCTACACCTTC
TRBV19	TRBJ1-2	once	-	CASISRVLGGYTF	TGTGCCAGTATCTCCCGGGTGCTCGGAGGCTACACCTTC
TRBV28	TRBJ2-7	-	-	CASSFGRAYEQYF	TGTGCCAGCAGTTTCGGCAGGGCCTACGAGCAGTACTTC
TRBV30	TRBJ2-7	once	TRBD1	CAWSAGTGGAYEQYF	TGTGCCTGGAGTGCGGGGACAGGGGGGGCCTACGAGCAGTACTTC
TRBV6-5	TRBJ2-2	-	TRBD1	CASSYRGQLIRELFF	TGTGCCAGCAGTTACAGGGGACAGCTTATCCGGGAGCTGTTTTTT
TRBV19	TRBJ1-5	-	-	CASSIVAQTSNQPQHF	TGTGCCAGTAGTATAGTGGCCCAGACAAGCAATCAGCCCCAGCATTTT
TRBV13	TRBJ1-2	-	TRBD1	CASSQDRGRGYTF	TGTGCCAGCAGCCAAGACAGGGGCCGGGGCTACACCTTC